One sample yielded the 30 T cell receptor beta chains listed below, sequenced in a study of T-cell memory formation after mild COVID-19. TCRdb processed the 5' RACE reads anew with MiXCR; each CDR3 protein has one entry. This repertoire shows 410,000 or so distinct CDR3 sequences, about 25% found once; its top ten account for 10% to 15%. Sequencing was performed on PBMCs or a T cell subset sorted from them (not recorded which). The source is an adult woman who had mild COVID-19 (a few samples of this study predate the infection). Cell type and time point are not known.

This clonotype appeared a few times. J is TRBJ2-5 and V is TRBV7-7; TRBD1 agrees at 8 bases. With V trimmed by 4 bases and J by 2 bases, 6 bases remained unmatched. Germline CDR1 SSHAT, CDR2 FNYEAQ (reference sequence). The CDR3 loop spans 15 amino acids. The CDR3 DNA is TGTGCCAGCAGCTCTACAGGGGGGTCACAAGAGACCCAGTACTTC. Protein product: CASSSTGGSQETQYF.

The V call is TRBV3-1, the J call TRBJ2-5, with a tentative D call TRBD1 (6 bases). The CDR3 is 14 amino acids. Looked up from germline, CDR1 is LGHDT and CDR2 is YNNKEL (reference sequence). V was clipped by 3 bases and J by 5 bases, with 13 bases between them. The CDR3 coding sequence is TGTGCCAGCAGCCAGAAGACAGGCTGGGAGACCCAGTACTTC. Its translation: CASSQKTGWETQYF.

V usage is TRBV4-2 and J usage is TRBJ2-7; 8 nucleotides align to TRBD1. After removal of 0 bases from V and 4 bases from J, the junction contained 8 bases not matched to a gene. The germline V gene has CDR1 LGHNA and CDR2 YNFKEQ. The CDR3 spans 16 residues. For the CDR3, the DNA is TGTGCCAGCAGCCAAGACCCCGGGACAGGAGTTTACGAGCAGTACTTC. Residues: CASSQDPGTGVYEQYF.

The chain has TRBV5-4 and TRBJ2-3; D is perhaps TRBD1 (6 bases). V was cut by 7 bases and J by 2 bases, with 17 bases left in between. The germline gives CDR1 SGHNT, CDR2 YYREEE (reference sequence). The CDR3 has 15 residues. The CDR3 sequence is CASRSIEGDTDTQYF. For the CDR3, the DNA is TGTGCCAGCCGCTCCATCGAGGGGGACACAGATACGCAGTATTTT.

This clonotype was seen only a few times. The chain combines TRBV5-1 with TRBJ2-3, with 9 positions matching TRBD1. The CDR3 has 16 residues. Germline-derived CDR1 and CDR2 are SGHRS and YFSETQ. With V trimmed by 4 bases and J by 4 bases, 10 bases remained unmatched. CDR3 DNA sequence: TGCGCCAGCAGCCTTCACGGACAGGGGACGGCAGATACGCAGTATTTT. The encoded protein is CASSLHGQGTADTQYF.

The chain links TRBV7-3 to TRBJ2-2; the D gene could be TRBD1 or TRBD2 (5 bases each). The CDR3 consists of 16 residues. Germline CDR1 and CDR2: SGHTA and FQGTGA. V gave up 5 bases and J gave up 0 bases, with 13 bases separating them. The CDR3 DNA reads as TGTGCCAGCAGCCCCCGTGGGACCGCGAACACCGGGGAGCTGTTTTTT. This codes for CASSPRGTANTGELFF.

The chain combines TRBV5-1 with TRBJ2-6, with TRBD2 matching 7 bases. V shed 3 bases, J shed 0 bases, and the junction held 6 bases outside the gene matches. The CDR3 spans 17 residues. Germline CDR1 is SGHRS and CDR2 is YFSETQ. The CDR3 is CASSWGGRPSGANVLTF. The DNA of the CDR3 is TGCGCCAGCAGCTGGGGAGGGCGTCCCTCTGGGGCCAACGTCCTGACTTTC.

This chain joins TRBV6-1 and TRBJ2-1, with 9 bases that match TRBD2. The germline CDR1 and CDR2 sequences are MNHNS and SASEGT. V dropped 4 bases and J dropped 5; count of bases not matched to a gene: 12. The CDR3 has 17 amino acids. In DNA, the CDR3 is TGTGCCAGCAGTGTCGGGCTCCTTAGCGGGAGAAACAATGAGCAGTTCTTC. This codes for CASSVGLLSGRNNEQFF.

The genes are TRBV6-2 or TRBV6-3 and TRBJ2-1, with D unresolved. Germline CDR1 and CDR2: MNHEY and SVGEGT. The CDR3 contains 14 residues. The germline V and J ends were trimmed by 7 bases and 13 bases, with 23 bases remaining between them. This chain's CDR3 is CASIPTGQQQTQFF. CDR3 DNA: TGTGCCAGCATCCCTACGGGTCAGCAGCAGACTCAGTTCTTC.

The rearrangement links TRBV6-5 to TRBJ2-1; weak D call: TRBD2 (5 bases). CDR1 is MNHEY and CDR2 is SVGAGI in the germline V gene. This CDR3 contains 13 residues. Between the trimmed V and J ends, which lost 2 bases and 10 bases, there was a span of 12 bases. DNA for the CDR3: TGTGCCAGCAGTTACGGTGTCGGGGAGGAGCAGTTCTTC. It encodes CASSYGVGEEQFF.

The chain recombines TRBV5-6 with TRBJ2-5, with D possibly being TRBD2 (7 bases). V lost 4 bases and J 5 bases, leaving 21 bases between the germline ends. The CDR3 is 16 residues long. Germline CDR1 SGHDT, CDR2 YYEEEE. The CDR3 DNA follows: TGTGCCAGCAGCCTCCACGTGGGGGGGCTCTGGGAGACCCAGTACTTC. This sequence encodes CASSLHVGGLWETQYF.

The chain couples TRBV7-3 to TRBJ2-1; 9 bases match TRBD2. Germline V gene sequence: CDR1 SGHTA, CDR2 FQGTGA. The CDR3 is made up of 13 amino acids. V shed 6 bases and J 8 bases; nucleotides not matched to a gene: 5. Written as DNA, the CDR3 is TGTGCCAGCAGGGTAGCGGGGGAGGATGAGCAGTTCTTC. It is translated as CASRVAGEDEQFF.

This clonotype was counted many times. The J gene is TRBJ1-1, the V gene TRBV4-1; D is uncertain. Deletions cut 0 bases from V and 2 bases from J, with 10 bases between. Germline V lookup: CDR1 MGHRA, CDR2 YSYEKL. The CDR3 is made up of 15 amino acids. The CDR3 protein is CASSQDRTVNTEAFF. DNA for the CDR3: TGCGCCAGCAGCCAAGATCGGACGGTAAACACTGAAGCTTTCTTT.

This clonotype was seen a few times. J is TRBJ2-5 and V is TRBV7-6; D uncertain. The V gene lost 5 bases and the J gene lost 5 bases, with 12 bases spanning the gap. The CDR3 is 13 residues long. Germline CDR1 reads SGHVS; CDR2 reads FNYEAQ. The CDR3 coding sequence is TGTGCCAGCAGCCCGGCAACGAGGGAGACCCAGTACTTC. Translation: CASSPATRETQYF.

In this sample, this clonotype turned up a few times. The chain employs TRBV9 and TRBJ2-2; 7 bases are shared with TRBD2. Looked up from germline, CDR1 is SGDLS and CDR2 is YYNGEE. V lost 0 bases, J lost 5 bases, and 7 bases stayed unmatched. This CDR3 has 16 amino acids. The CDR3: CASSVEGAGETGELFF. The CDR3 region has the DNA TGTGCCAGCAGCGTAGAAGGGGCGGGAGAGACCGGGGAGCTGTTTTTT.

V and J are TRBV5-5 and TRBJ1-5, with D perhaps matching TRBD1 (6 bases). The CDR3 consists of 17 residues. V was shortened by 4 bases and J by 0 bases, with 17 bases between the two germline ends. Per germline, CDR1 SGHKS and CDR2 YYEKEE (reference sequence). The CDR3: CASSKGPGAYSNQPQHF. CDR3 bases: TGTGCCAGCAGCAAAGGCCCAGGGGCCTATAGCAATCAGCCCCAGCATTTT.

The chain couples TRBV9 to TRBJ1-6; D possibly corresponds to TRBD1 (5 bases). The length of the CDR3 is 13 residues. With 0 bases removed from V and 7 bases from J, the gap between germline ends came to 5 bases. Germline CDR1 is SGDLS and CDR2 is YYNGEE. CDR3 protein: CASSVDRNSPLHF. The CDR3 nucleotides are TGTGCCAGCAGCGTAGACAGGAATTCACCCCTCCACTTT.

The rearrangement links TRBV6-2 or TRBV6-3 to TRBJ2-1; 9 bases are a match to TRBD1. Germline V lookup: CDR1 MNHEY, CDR2 SVGEGT. The CDR3 loop spans 14 amino acids. Trimming removed 2 bases from V and 9 bases from J; junction bases left unmatched: 5. The chain's CDR3 is CASSYKTGGAEQFF. In DNA form, the CDR3 reads TGTGCCAGCAGTTACAAGACAGGGGGGGCTGAGCAGTTCTTC.

This clonotype was seen more than once but under ten times. The chain couples TRBV9 to TRBJ2-3; 7 positions match TRBD2. This CDR3 contains 15 residues. Trimming removed 3 bases from V and 6 bases from J; junction bases left unmatched: 10. CDR1 and CDR2 (germline): SGDLS, YYNGEE. The CDR3 nucleotides are TGTGCCAGCAGCGACGACCAGGTGGGAGGGGATACGCAGTATTTT. Encoded protein: CASSDDQVGGDTQYF.

This chain joins TRBV20-1 and TRBJ2-7, with 9 bases aligning to TRBD2. The CDR3 is 12 residues long. V trimming: 6 bases; J trimming: 6 bases; junction bases outside the gene matches: 6. Germline lookup yields CDR1 DFQATT and CDR2 SNEGSKA (reference sequence). Here the CDR3 DNA reads TGCAGTGCCAGTAGCGGGAGACTCGAGCAGTACTTC. This gives the protein CSASSGRLEQYF.

This clonotype was recorded a few times. The V call is TRBV20-1, the J call TRBJ2-1; D is ambiguous. Germline CDR1 reads DFQATT; CDR2 reads SNEGSKA (reference sequence). V lost 8 bases, J lost 7 bases, and 24 bases lay in between. This CDR3 is 15 amino acids long. Here the CDR3 DNA reads TGCAGTCCACCCGCGGTCCTAACCGAGAGGAATGAGCAGTTCTTC. Its translation: CSPPAVLTERNEQFF.

This rearrangement joins TRBV7-2 to TRBJ2-7; 7 bases are shared with TRBD2. The ends lost 2 bases at V and 3 bases at J; junction bases unmatched: 10. Germline values: CDR1 SGHTA, CDR2 FQGNSA. The length of the CDR3 is 16 residues. The CDR3 is CASSLIPLRGDYEQYF. The DNA for the CDR3 is TGTGCCAGCAGCTTAATACCTCTACGGGGGGACTACGAGCAGTACTTC.

This chain uses TRBV5-1 with TRBJ2-2; TRBD2 might be the D (6 bases). The V and J ends lost 6 bases and 6 bases respectively, with 15 bases between them. CDR3 length: 14 residues. Germline CDR1 and CDR2: SGHRS and YFSETQ. The CDR3 region has the DNA TGCGCCAGCACGGAACCCGGGGGTGCCGGGGAGCTGTTTTTT. It yields the protein CASTEPGGAGELFF.

This clonotype was counted between two and nine times. Its ends do not fully match the called genes, so a read error is possible. CDR3 sequence (DNA): TGTGCCAGCAGTTACGCTAGCAGAGATACGCAGTATTTT. This translates into CASSYASRDTQYF. V and J are TRBV6-5 and TRBJ2-3, with D possibly TRBD2 on 5 matching bases. CDR3 length: 13 amino acids. From germline, CDR1 is MNHEY and CDR2 SVGAGI.

This clonotype was observed a handful of times. J is TRBJ2-3 and V is TRBV6-5, with TRBD1 as a possible D gene (5 bases). The CDR3 length is 14 residues. Germline V lookup: CDR1 MNHEY, CDR2 SVGAGI. V was trimmed by 2 bases and J by 2 bases, leaving 8 bases between them. The CDR3 nucleotides read TGTGCCAGCAGTTACGGGGCGTCCACAGATACGCAGTATTTT. This translates into CASSYGASTDTQYF.

The chain uses TRBV7-9 and TRBJ2-7; 9 nucleotides align to TRBD1. Germline-derived CDR1 and CDR2 are SEHNR and FQNEAQ (reference sequence). The CDR3 extends over 15 amino acids. After removal of 4 bases from V and 2 bases from J, the junction contained 6 bases not matched to a gene. Here the CDR3 DNA reads TGTGCCAGCAGCTCGGAGGACAGGGGTGCCTACGAGCAGTACTTC. Its translation: CASSSEDRGAYEQYF.

For the CDR3, the DNA is TGTGCCAGCAGCCTTACAGGTTTCACCGCCACAGATACGCAGTATTTT. Translation: CASSLTGFTATDTQYF. The chain has TRBV4-2 and TRBJ2-3; the D gene is possibly TRBD1 (5 bases). Trimming stripped 4 bases from V and 2 bases from J, with 16 bases between. The CDR3 extends over 16 amino acids. The germline V gene has CDR1 LGHNA and CDR2 YNFKEQ.

This clonotype showed up just a few times. CDR3 in DNA: TGTGCCAGCAGTTTAGCGCTGCGACTAGCCCACGGCGATGAGCAGTTCTTC. Residues: CASSLALRLAHGDEQFF. The chain couples TRBV12-3 or TRBV12-4 to TRBJ2-1, with TRBD2 identical over 7 bases. V was clipped by 0 bases and J by 8 bases; unmatched bases: 13. The CDR3 sequence is 17 residues long.

The rearrangement links TRBV7-8 to TRBJ2-5; TRBD2 matches 11 bases. The length of the CDR3 is 16 residues. Germline loops: CDR1 SGHVS, CDR2 FQNEAQ. Losses at the gene ends were 5 bases for V and 6 bases for J; bases not matched to a gene: 11. In nucleotides, the CDR3 is TGTGCCAGCAGCACCCCGCGCCTAGCGGGGGGTCAGACCCAGTACTTC. Amino acid sequence: CASSTPRLAGGQTQYF.

This chain connects TRBV18 to TRBJ2-1; maybe TRBD1 (6 bases). CDR1 and CDR2 from the germline V gene are KGHSH and LQKENI. Trimming left V 3 bases short and J 14 bases short, with 14 bases between. The CDR3 spans 12 residues. The CDR3 coding sequence is TGTGCCAGCTCACCGCTCCAGGGGATAGAGTTCTTC. Encoded protein: CASSPLQGIEFF.